Listed here are 24 T cell receptor beta chains from one sample, sequenced in a study of cytomegalovirus exposure and HLA in healthy donors. In the PCR, 60 Vbeta and 13 Jbeta primers were used. Clones were read by immunoSEQ multiplex PCR, and TCRdb kept only the in-frame ones, dropping some. Here the sample spans approximately 95,000 clones, 78% being singletons. Input material: PBMCs. Every receptor here comes from a woman aged 40 to 50 in good health and CMV-seropositive.

The rearrangement joins TRBV19 to TRBJ2-3, with 7 bases lining up with TRBD2. The CDR3 spans 16 residues. CDR1 LNHDA and CDR2 SQIVND come from the germline V gene (reference sequence). Trimming cost V 5 bases and J 2 bases; bases outside gene matches: 10. CDR3 region: CASSFGGVADTDTQYF. The CDR3 bases are TGTGCCAGTAGTTTTGGGGGGGTTGCCGACACAGATACGCAGTATTTT. Full variable domain (remainder filled in from reference TRBV19 and TRBJ2-3): DGGITQSPKYLFRKEGQNVTLSCEQNLNHDAMYWYRQDPGQGLRLIYYSQIVNDFQKGDIAEGYSVSREKKESFPLTVTSAQKNPTAFYLCASSFGGVADTDTQYFGPGTRLTVL.

The chain has TRBV28 and TRBJ1-5; a possible D gene is TRBD1 (6 bases). V was clipped by 5 bases and J by 4 bases, with 18 bases between them. Germline CDR1 and CDR2: MDHEN and SYDVKM. The CDR3 has 16 amino acids. The CDR3 nucleotides are TGTGCCAGCAGTCATACGAAGACAGGTTTGAATCAGCCCCAGCATTTT. Protein sequence: CASSHTKTGLNQPQHF.

The chain links TRBV4-1 to TRBJ2-2; 7 bases map to TRBD2. Losses at the gene ends were 2 bases for V and 6 bases for J; bases not matched to a gene: 3. Germline V gives CDR1 MGHRA, CDR2 YSYEKL. The CDR3 runs to 14 residues. The CDR3 nucleotides are TGCGCCAGCAGCCAACAGGCGGGGGCCGGGGAGCTGTTTTTT. As protein: CASSQQAGAGELFF.

The chain is built from TRBV5-1 and TRBJ2-5; a weak D match, TRBD1 (6 bases). The CDR3 covers 13 residues. Germline loops: CDR1 SGHRS, CDR2 YFSETQ. V lost 4 bases and J 4 bases, leaving 11 bases between the germline ends. The chain's CDR3 is CASSRLRGETQYF. The CDR3 coding sequence is TGCGCCAGCAGCCGCCTCAGGGGAGAGACCCAGTACTTC. Drawing the rest from reference TRBV5-1 and TRBJ2-5, the complete variable domain is KAGVTQTPRYLIKTRGQQVTLSCSPISGHRSVSWYQQTPGQGLQFLFEYFSETQRNKGNFPGRFSGRQFSNSRSEMNVSTLELGDSALYLCASSRLRGETQYFGPGTRLLVL.

The rearrangement uses TRBV20-1 and TRBJ2-7; 10 positions agree with TRBD2. There are 11 residues in the CDR3. J gave up 4 bases and V 7 bases, and 1 base lay outside the gene matches. Germline CDR1 and CDR2: DFQATT and SNEGSKA (reference sequence). The CDR3 sequence: CSVAGGYEQYF. Written as DNA, the CDR3 is TGCAGTGTAGCGGGAGGTTACGAGCAGTACTTC.

A few counts support this clone. The rearrangement joins TRBV19 to TRBJ2-7, with 9 nucleotides matching TRBD1. J lost 1 base, V lost 6 bases, and 10 bases had no gene match. The germline CDR1 and CDR2 sequences are LNHDA and SQIVND (reference sequence). CDR3 length: 16 residues. CDR3 amino acids: CASSRLGQGLSYEQYF. The CDR3 nucleotides read TGTGCCAGTAGCCGATTAGGACAGGGGCTTTCCTACGAGCAGTACTTC.

This chain uses TRBV14 with TRBJ2-1, with D hard to call. Trimming pared 7 bases from V and 1 base from J, leaving 11 bases between. Germline V CDR1 and CDR2: SGHDN, FVKESK. This CDR3 is built from 14 residues. This chain's CDR3 is CASKDTSSYNEQFF. CDR3 bases: TGTGCCAGCAAAGACACTTCGTCCTACAATGAGCAGTTCTTC.

CDR3 nucleotide sequence: TGTGCCAGCAGTGAATTGGGCAACTCCTACGAGCAGTACTTC. Translation: CASSELGNSYEQYF. The J gene is TRBJ2-7, the V gene TRBV6-1; D is ambiguous. Germline V gives CDR1 MNHNS, CDR2 SASEGT. Trimming left V 2 bases short and J 0 bases short, with 8 bases between. This CDR3 contains 14 residues.

J is TRBJ2-7 and V is TRBV11-3; 8 positions agree with TRBD1. CDR1 is SGHNT, CDR2 YENEEA, per germline. The CDR3 has 14 residues. V was pared by 6 bases and J by 0 bases, with 4 bases of the junction left unmatched. The CDR3 DNA reads as TGTGCCAGCAGTTTGACAGGGGACTCCTACGAGCAGTACTTC. This encodes CASSLTGDSYEQYF.

V and J are TRBV4-1 and TRBJ1-2; D is ambiguous. In germline, CDR1 is MGHRA, CDR2 YSYEKL. The CDR3 has 15 amino acids. Trimming pared 1 base from V and 7 bases from J, leaving 16 bases between. CDR3 sequence (DNA): TGCGCCAGCAGCCAAGTAGGAGACTCCACGAGTGGCTACACCTTC. Its protein is CASSQVGDSTSGYTF.

The CDR3 sequence is CASSPGTSGTSSYNEQFF. CDR3 sequence (DNA): TGTGCCAGCAGTCCAGGGACTAGCGGGACGAGCTCCTACAATGAGCAGTTCTTC. This chain uses TRBV27 with TRBJ2-1; 13 bases map to TRBD2. The V segment lost 5 bases and the J segment 0 bases; nucleotides outside the gene matches: 7. CDR1 and CDR2 from the germline V gene are MNHEY and SMNVEV (reference sequence). The CDR3 extends over 18 amino acids.

The rearrangement uses TRBV19 and TRBJ2-2; tentative D call: TRBD1 (6 bases). Germline CDR1 is LNHDA and CDR2 is SQIVND (reference sequence). V was pared by 5 bases and J by 6 bases, with 16 bases between. The CDR3 sequence is 15 residues long. In DNA form, the CDR3 reads TGTGCCAGTAGTGGACAGACCTGGTCCCCCGGGGAGCTGTTTTTT. This encodes CASSGQTWSPGELFF.

In this sample, this clone turned up a few times. The chain uses TRBV6-5 and TRBJ2-3, with D perhaps matching TRBD2 (7 bases). Trimming shortened V by 6 bases and J by 5 bases, and 18 bases separated the two germline ends. The germline CDR1 and CDR2 sequences are MNHEY and SVGAGI. This CDR3 region has 15 residues. Written as DNA, the CDR3 is TGTGCCAGCAGCCTTGGGGGGGCCCTGGGAGATACGCAGTATTTT. Its protein product is CASSLGGALGDTQYF.

The chain couples TRBV2 to TRBJ2-5; 12 nucleotides agree with TRBD2. From germline, CDR1 is SNHLY and CDR2 FYNNEI. J gave up 5 bases and V 5 bases, and 9 bases lay outside the gene matches. The CDR3 covers 16 residues. CDR3 nucleotides: TGTGCCAGCAGTCTTGGACTAGCGGGACCCAGGGAGACCCAGTACTTC. Translating it yields CASSLGLAGPRETQYF.

The table lists this clone with a few counts. The chain uses TRBV11-2 and TRBJ2-7, with D tentatively TRBD2 (6 bases). The CDR3 is 14 residues long. Trimming left V 4 bases short and J 3 bases short, with 13 bases between. Germline V gene lookup returns CDR1 SGHAT and CDR2 FQNNGV. This CDR3 reads CASSSFSGVYEQYF. The CDR3 nucleotides read TGTGCCAGCAGCTCCTTTTCGGGAGTCTACGAGCAGTACTTC.

The chain uses TRBV7-2 and TRBJ2-2; no reliable D call. The CDR3 totals 14 residues. V was trimmed by 1 base and J by 4 bases, leaving 7 bases between them. Germline CDR1 reads SGHTA; CDR2 reads FQGNSA. The CDR3 DNA follows: TGTGCCAGCAGCTTAGTTCTAATCACCGGGGAGCTGTTTTTT. Amino acid sequence: CASSLVLITGELFF.

The chain joins TRBV28 to TRBJ1-1, with a possible D match to TRBD1 (6 bases). The germline gives CDR1 MDHEN, CDR2 SYDVKM. CDR3 size: 16 residues. V gave up 6 bases and J gave up 0 bases, with 17 bases separating them. The CDR3 region is CASSFLRTDLNTEAFF. Here the CDR3 DNA reads TGTGCCAGCAGCTTTCTCCGGACAGATTTGAACACTGAAGCTTTCTTT. The full variable domain, its missing parts supplied by reference TRBV28 and TRBJ1-1, is DVKVTQSSRYLVKRTGEKVFLECVQDMDHENMFWYRQDPGLGLRLIYFSYDVKMKEKGDIPEGYSVSREKKERFSLILESASTNQTSMYLCASSFLRTDLNTEAFFGQGTRLTVV.

The rearrangement joins TRBV5-6 to TRBJ2-3; TRBD2 matches at 7 bases. Germline assignment: CDR1 SGHDT and CDR2 YYEEEE. The CDR3 is 16 residues long. J lost 2 bases, V lost 2 bases, and 8 bases had no gene match. CDR3: CASSFRLAAYTDTQYF. CDR3 DNA sequence: TGTGCCAGCAGCTTTAGACTAGCAGCTTACACAGATACGCAGTATTTT.

The chain employs TRBV15 and TRBJ2-5, with 14 nucleotides matching TRBD2. J was trimmed by 0 bases and V by 5 bases; bases with no gene match: 14. Germline V CDR1 and CDR2: LNHNV, YYDKDF (reference sequence). This CDR3 is built from 20 residues. The CDR3 region has the DNA TGTGCCACCAGCGGGGGGGAACCGGGACTAGCGGGAGTGTACCAAGAGACCCAGTACTTC. This translates into CATSGGEPGLAGVYQETQYF.

In its sample, this clone was seen a few times. V gene TRBV2 combines with J gene TRBJ1-2; 10 bases map to TRBD1. Germline CDR1 SNHLY, CDR2 FYNNEI. The CDR3 is 13 amino acids. The V gene end was trimmed by 7 bases and the J gene end by 5 bases; junction bases not matched to a gene: 4. The CDR3 is CASKPGQGYGYTF. CDR3 DNA sequence: TGTGCCAGCAAACCGGGACAGGGGTATGGCTACACCTTC.

This chain uses TRBV14 with TRBJ2-7; 12 nucleotides agree with TRBD1. Germline V gives CDR1 SGHDN, CDR2 FVKESK. The CDR3 is 19 residues long. V gave up 4 bases and J gave up 1 base; unmatched junction bases: 14. CDR3 sequence reads: CASSPYPGQGAWISYEQYF. CDR3 DNA sequence: TGTGCCAGCAGCCCTTATCCGGGACAGGGGGCTTGGATATCCTACGAGCAGTACTTC.

J is TRBJ2-1 and V is TRBV5-1; 11 nucleotides agree with TRBD2. Germline V gives CDR1 SGHRS, CDR2 YFSETQ. The CDR3 sequence is 14 residues long. The ends lost 2 bases at V and 8 bases at J; junction bases unmatched: 3. This CDR3 is CASSFFSGRDEQFF. The CDR3 region has the DNA TGCGCCAGCAGCTTCTTTAGCGGGAGGGATGAGCAGTTCTTC.

This chain uses TRBV27 with TRBJ1-5; 7 nucleotides agree with TRBD1. The CDR3 runs to 15 residues. CDR1 is MNHEY and CDR2 is SMNVEV in the germline V gene (reference sequence). Trimming cost V 6 bases and J 4 bases; bases outside gene matches: 9. CDR3 nucleotide sequence: TGTGCCAGCAGAAAAATTGACAGGGATAATCAGCCCCAGCATTTT. The encoded protein is CASRKIDRDNQPQHF.

The chain has TRBV18 and TRBJ2-5, with D hard to call. The CDR3 sequence is 12 residues long. The germline V gene has CDR1 KGHSH and CDR2 LQKENI. The V end lost 5 bases, the J end lost 4 bases, and 8 bases lay between the germline ends. CDR3 sequence (DNA): TGTGCCAGCTCAACGTCCGGAGAGACCCAGTACTTC. Its translation is CASSTSGETQYF.